A single sample gave rise to the 4 T cell receptor beta chains below, sequenced in a study of PD-1 blockade in classical Hodgkin lymphoma. Brentuximab vedotin exposure varied, and every patient relapsed after autologous stem cell transplantation. Clones were read by immunoSEQ multiplex PCR, and TCRdb kept only the in-frame ones, dropping some. The sample gives about 97,000 clones, around four fifths of which show up once; 12% is in the top ten. Sequencing used peripheral blood mononuclear cells (PBMCs), obtained at baseline. All receptors derive from a human donor with classical Hodgkin lymphoma.

The chain joins TRBV28 to TRBJ1-2; 9 bases are a match to TRBD1. V trimming: 5 bases; J trimming: 3 bases; junction bases outside the gene matches: 10. The CDR3 is made up of 16 amino acids. Germline CDR1 is MDHEN and CDR2 is SYDVKM. The CDR3 bases are TGTGCCAGCAGTACGTATGGGGACAGGGATGACTATGGCTACACCTTC. Translated: CASSTYGDRDDYGYTF.

CDR3 amino acids: CASSFRDVRGYTF. CDR3 bases: TGTGCCAGCAGCTTCCGGGACGTTAGGGGCTACACCTTC. V and J are TRBV7-2 and TRBJ1-2, with D possibly TRBD1 on 5 matching bases. CDR1 and CDR2 from the germline V gene are SGHTA and FQGNSA. The CDR3 totals 13 residues. The ends were cut back, 3 bases at V and 8 bases at J, with 13 bases in the middle.

Only a few counts were recorded for this clone. The chain links TRBV6-1 to TRBJ2-5; 7 nucleotides align to TRBD1. Germline-derived CDR1 and CDR2 are MNHNS and SASEGT. Losses at the gene ends were 0 bases for V and 5 bases for J; bases not matched to a gene: 6. The CDR3 has 15 residues. The CDR3 reads CASSEASQQGETQYF. In nucleotides, the CDR3 is TGTGCCAGCAGTGAAGCGAGTCAACAGGGGGAGACCCAGTACTTC.

The rearrangement uses TRBV19 and TRBJ2-7; D possibly uses TRBD1 or TRBD2 (5 bases each). V lost 4 bases and J lost 0, with 13 bases in between. The CDR3 consists of 15 residues. Looked up from germline, CDR1 is LNHDA and CDR2 is SQIVND (reference sequence). The CDR3, as DNA: TGTGCCAGTAGTACCTCGGGACGGATCTCCTACGAGCAGTACTTC. It codes for CASSTSGRISYEQYF.